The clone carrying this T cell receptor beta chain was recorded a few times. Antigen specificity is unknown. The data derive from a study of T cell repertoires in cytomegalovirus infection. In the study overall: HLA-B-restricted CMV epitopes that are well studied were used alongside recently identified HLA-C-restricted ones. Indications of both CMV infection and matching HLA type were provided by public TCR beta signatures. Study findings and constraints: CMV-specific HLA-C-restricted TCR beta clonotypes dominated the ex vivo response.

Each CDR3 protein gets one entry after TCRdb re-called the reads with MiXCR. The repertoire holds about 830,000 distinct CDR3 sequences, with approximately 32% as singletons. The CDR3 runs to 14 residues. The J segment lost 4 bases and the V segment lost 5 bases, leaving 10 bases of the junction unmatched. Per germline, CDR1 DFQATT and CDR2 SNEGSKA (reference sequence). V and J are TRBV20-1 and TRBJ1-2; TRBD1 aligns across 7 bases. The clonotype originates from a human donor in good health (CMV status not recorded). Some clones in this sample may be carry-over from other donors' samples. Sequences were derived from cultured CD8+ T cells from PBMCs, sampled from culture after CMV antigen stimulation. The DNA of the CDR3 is TGCAGTGCTGGGTCCCGGGACAGTATCTATGGCTACACCTTC. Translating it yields CSAGSRDSIYGYTF.